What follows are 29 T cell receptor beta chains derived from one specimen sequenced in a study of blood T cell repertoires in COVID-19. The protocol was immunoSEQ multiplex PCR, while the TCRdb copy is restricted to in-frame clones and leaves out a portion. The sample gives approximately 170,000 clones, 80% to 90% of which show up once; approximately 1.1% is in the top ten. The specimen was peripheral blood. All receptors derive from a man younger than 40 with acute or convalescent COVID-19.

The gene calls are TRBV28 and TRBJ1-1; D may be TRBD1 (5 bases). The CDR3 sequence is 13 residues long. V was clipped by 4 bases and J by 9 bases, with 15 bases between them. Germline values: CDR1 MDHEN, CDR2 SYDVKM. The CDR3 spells CASSSPTVSKAFF. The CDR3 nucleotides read TGTGCCAGCAGTTCTCCGACAGTTAGCAAAGCTTTCTTT.

CDR3 nucleotide sequence: TGTGCCAGCTCAATAACCGGGACAGCCGACACCCTCCACTTT. Translating it yields CASSITGTADTLHF. This chain links TRBV18 with TRBJ1-6; 7 nucleotides line up with TRBD1. Germline V gives CDR1 KGHSH, CDR2 LQKENI. The length of the CDR3 is 14 residues. V lost 5 bases to trimming and J lost 14 bases; unmatched junction nucleotides: 12.

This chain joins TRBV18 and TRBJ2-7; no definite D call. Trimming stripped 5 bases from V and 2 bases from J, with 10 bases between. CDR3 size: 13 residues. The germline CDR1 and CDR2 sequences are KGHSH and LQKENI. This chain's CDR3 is CASSSHRAYEQYF. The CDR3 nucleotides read TGTGCCAGCTCATCCCACAGAGCCTACGAGCAGTACTTC. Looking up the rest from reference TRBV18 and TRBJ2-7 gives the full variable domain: NAGVMQNPRHLVRRRGQEARLRCSPMKGHSHVYWYRQLPEEGLKFMVYLQKENIIDESGMPKERFSAEFPKEGPSILRIQQVVRGDSAAYFCASSSHRAYEQYFGPGTRLTVT.

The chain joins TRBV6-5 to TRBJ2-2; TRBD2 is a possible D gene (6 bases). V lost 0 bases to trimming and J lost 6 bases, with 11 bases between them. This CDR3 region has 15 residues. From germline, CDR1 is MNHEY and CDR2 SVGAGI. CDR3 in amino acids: CASSYSWGLAGELFF. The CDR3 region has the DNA TGTGCCAGCAGTTACTCGTGGGGACTGGCCGGGGAGCTGTTTTTT.

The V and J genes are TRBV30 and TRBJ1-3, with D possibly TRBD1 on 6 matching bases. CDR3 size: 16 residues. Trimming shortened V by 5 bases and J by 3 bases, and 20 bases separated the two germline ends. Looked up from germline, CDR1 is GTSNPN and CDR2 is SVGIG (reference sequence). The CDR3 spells CAWVQTGLQSGNTIYF. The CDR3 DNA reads TGTGCCTGGGTACAGACAGGTCTCCAAAGTGGAAACACCATATATTTT.

CDR3 DNA sequence: TGTGCCAGTAGGCCGGGACAGGGAGGGCAGCCCCAGCATTTT. Amino acid sequence: CASRPGQGGQPQHF. The gene calls are TRBV19 and TRBJ1-5; TRBD1 aligns across 9 bases. In germline, CDR1 is LNHDA, CDR2 SQIVND (reference sequence). The junction had 7 bases not matched to a gene; V was cut back by 6 bases and J by 7 bases. The CDR3 runs 14 residues. The whole variable domain, remainder taken from reference TRBV19 and TRBJ1-5, is DGGITQSPKYLFRKEGQNVTLSCEQNLNHDAMYWYRQDPGQGLRLIYYSQIVNDFQKGDIAEGYSVSREKKESFPLTVTSAQKNPTAFYLCASRPGQGGQPQHFGDGTRLSIL.

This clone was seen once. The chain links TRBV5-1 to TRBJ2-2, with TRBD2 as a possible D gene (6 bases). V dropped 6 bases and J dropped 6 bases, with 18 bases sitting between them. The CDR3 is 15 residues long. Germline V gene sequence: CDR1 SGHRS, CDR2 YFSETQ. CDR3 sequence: CASNEGGMAAGELFF. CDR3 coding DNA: TGCGCCAGCAACGAAGGCGGGATGGCGGCCGGGGAGCTGTTTTTT.

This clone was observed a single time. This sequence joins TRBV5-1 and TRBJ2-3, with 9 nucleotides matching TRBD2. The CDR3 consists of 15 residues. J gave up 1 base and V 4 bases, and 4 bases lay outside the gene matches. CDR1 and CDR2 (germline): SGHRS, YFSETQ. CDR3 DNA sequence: TGCGCCAGCAGCCTAGCGGGAACCGGCACAGATACGCAGTATTTT. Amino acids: CASSLAGTGTDTQYF.

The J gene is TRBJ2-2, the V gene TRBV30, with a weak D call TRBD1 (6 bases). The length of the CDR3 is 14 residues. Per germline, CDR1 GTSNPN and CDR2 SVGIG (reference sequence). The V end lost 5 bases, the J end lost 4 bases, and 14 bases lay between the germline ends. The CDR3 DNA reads TGTGCCTGGGGCCGGGACACGGCCACCGGGGAGCTGTTTTTT. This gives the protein CAWGRDTATGELFF.

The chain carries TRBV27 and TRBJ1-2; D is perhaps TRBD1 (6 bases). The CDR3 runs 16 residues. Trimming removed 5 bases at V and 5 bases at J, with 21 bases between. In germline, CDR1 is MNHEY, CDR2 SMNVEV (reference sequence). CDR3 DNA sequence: TGTGCCAGCAGTAACTACACAGGGACGGTTAGGTATGGCTACACCTTC. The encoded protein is CASSNYTGTVRYGYTF.

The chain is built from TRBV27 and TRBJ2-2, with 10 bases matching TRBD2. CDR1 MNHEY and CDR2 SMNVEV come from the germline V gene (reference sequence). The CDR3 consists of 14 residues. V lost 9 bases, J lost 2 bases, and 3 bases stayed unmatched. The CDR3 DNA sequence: TGTGCCAGTACTAGCGGGACCAACACCGGGGAGCTGTTTTTT. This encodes CASTSGTNTGELFF.

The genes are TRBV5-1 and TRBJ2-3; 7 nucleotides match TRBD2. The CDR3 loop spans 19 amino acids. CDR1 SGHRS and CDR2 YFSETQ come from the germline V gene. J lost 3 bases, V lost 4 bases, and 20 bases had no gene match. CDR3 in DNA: TGCGCCAGCAGCAGTTACCTTCGGTCGGCGGGAGCGGGGACAGATACGCAGTATTTT. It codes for CASSSYLRSAGAGTDTQYF.

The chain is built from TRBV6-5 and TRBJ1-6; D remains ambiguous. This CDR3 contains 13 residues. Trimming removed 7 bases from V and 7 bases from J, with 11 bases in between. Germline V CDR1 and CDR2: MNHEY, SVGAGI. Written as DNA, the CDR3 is TGTGCCAGCAACGCCCGGGAGAATTCACCCCTCCACTTT. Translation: CASNARENSPLHF.

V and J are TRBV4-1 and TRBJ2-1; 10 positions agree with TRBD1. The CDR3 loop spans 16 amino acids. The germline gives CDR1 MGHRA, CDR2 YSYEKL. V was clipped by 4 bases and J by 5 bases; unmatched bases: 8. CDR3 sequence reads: CASSLGGGTGDNEQFF. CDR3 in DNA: TGCGCCAGCAGCCTGGGAGGGGGGACAGGGGACAATGAGCAGTTCTTC.

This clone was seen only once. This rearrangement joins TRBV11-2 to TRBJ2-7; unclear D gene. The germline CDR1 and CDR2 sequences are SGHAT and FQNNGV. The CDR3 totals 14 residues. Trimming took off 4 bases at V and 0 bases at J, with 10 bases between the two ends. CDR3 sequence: CASSSFPGSYEQYF. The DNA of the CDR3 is TGTGCCAGCAGCTCCTTTCCGGGCTCCTACGAGCAGTACTTC.

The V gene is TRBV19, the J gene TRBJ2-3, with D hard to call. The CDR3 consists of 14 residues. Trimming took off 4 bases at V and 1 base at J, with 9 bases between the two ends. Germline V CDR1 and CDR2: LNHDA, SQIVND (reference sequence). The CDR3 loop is CASSKWARTDTQYF. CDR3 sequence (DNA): TGTGCCAGTAGTAAGTGGGCCCGCACAGATACGCAGTATTTT.

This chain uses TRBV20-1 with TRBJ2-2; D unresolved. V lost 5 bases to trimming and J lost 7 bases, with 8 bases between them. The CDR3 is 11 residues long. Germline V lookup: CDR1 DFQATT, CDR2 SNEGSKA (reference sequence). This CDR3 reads CSAAFGGELFF. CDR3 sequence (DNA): TGCAGTGCTGCCTTCGGCGGGGAGCTGTTTTTT.

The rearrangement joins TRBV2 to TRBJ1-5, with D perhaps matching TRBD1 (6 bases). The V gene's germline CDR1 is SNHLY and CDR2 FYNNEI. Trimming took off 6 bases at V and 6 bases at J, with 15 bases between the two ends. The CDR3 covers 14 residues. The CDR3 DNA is TGTGCCAGCAGCGGGTCGTACAGGGCTCAGCCCCAGCATTTT. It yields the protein CASSGSYRAQPQHF.

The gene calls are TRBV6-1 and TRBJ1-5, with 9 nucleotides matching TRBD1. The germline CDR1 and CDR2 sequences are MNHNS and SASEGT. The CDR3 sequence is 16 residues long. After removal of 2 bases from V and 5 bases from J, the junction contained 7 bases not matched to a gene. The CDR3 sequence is CASSEFTGGPDQPQHF. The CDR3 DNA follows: TGTGCCAGCAGTGAATTTACAGGGGGCCCAGATCAGCCCCAGCATTTT.

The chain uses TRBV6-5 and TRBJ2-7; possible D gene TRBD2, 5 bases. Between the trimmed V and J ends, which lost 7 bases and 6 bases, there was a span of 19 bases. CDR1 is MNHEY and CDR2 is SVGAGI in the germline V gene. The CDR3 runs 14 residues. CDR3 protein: CASTTGSRVPEQYF. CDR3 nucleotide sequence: TGTGCCAGCACTACGGGGAGTAGAGTACCCGAGCAGTACTTC.

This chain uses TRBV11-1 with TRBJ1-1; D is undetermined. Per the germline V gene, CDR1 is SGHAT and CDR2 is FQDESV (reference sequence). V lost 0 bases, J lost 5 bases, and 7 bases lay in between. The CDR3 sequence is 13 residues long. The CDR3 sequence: CASSLARWTEAFF. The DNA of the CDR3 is TGTGCCAGCAGCTTAGCCCGGTGGACTGAAGCTTTCTTT.

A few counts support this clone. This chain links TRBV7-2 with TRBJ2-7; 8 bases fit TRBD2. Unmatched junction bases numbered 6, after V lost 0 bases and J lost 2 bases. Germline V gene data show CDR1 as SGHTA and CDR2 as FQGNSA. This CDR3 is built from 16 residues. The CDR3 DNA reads TGTGCCAGCAGCTTAGCCCCGGGACTAGTAGCCTACGAGCAGTACTTC. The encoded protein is CASSLAPGLVAYEQYF. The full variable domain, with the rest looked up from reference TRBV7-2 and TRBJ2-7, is GAGVSQSPSNKVTEKGKDVELRCDPISGHTALYWYRQSLGQGLEFLIYFQGNSAPDKSGLPSDRFSAERTGGSVSTLTIQRTQQEDSAVYLCASSLAPGLVAYEQYFGPGTRLTVT.

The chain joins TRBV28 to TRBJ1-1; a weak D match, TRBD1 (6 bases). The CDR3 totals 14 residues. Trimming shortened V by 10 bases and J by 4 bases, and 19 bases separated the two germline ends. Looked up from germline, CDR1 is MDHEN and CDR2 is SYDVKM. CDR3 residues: CATVNRVASTEAFF. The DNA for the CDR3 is TGTGCCACCGTTAACAGGGTGGCGTCCACTGAAGCTTTCTTT.

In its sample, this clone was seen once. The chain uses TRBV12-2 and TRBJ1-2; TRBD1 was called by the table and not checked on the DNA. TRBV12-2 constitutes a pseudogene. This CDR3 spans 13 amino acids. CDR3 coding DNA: TGTGCAAGTCTGGGAGAGGACAGGGATGGCTACACCTTC. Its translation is CASLGEDRDGYTF.

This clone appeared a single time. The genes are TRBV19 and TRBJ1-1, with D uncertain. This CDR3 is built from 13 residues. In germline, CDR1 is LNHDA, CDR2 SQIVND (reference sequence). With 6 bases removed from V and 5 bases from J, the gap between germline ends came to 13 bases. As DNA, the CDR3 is TGTGCCAGTAGGACGGGATGGGAAACTGAAGCTTTCTTT. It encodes CASRTGWETEAFF. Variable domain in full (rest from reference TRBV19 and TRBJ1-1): DGGITQSPKYLFRKEGQNVTLSCEQNLNHDAMYWYRQDPGQGLRLIYYSQIVNDFQKGDIAEGYSVSREKKESFPLTVTSAQKNPTAFYLCASRTGWETEAFFGQGTRLTVV.

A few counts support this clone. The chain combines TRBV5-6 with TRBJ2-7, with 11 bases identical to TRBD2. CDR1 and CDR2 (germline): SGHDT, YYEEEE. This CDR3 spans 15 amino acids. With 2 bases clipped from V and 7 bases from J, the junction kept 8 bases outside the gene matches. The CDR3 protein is CASSFNLLAGEEQYF. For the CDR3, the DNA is TGTGCCAGCAGCTTTAATTTACTAGCGGGGGAAGAGCAGTACTTC.

CDR3 residues: CASSIAKYGYTF. The CDR3 region has the DNA TGTGCCAGCAGTATAGCGAAGTATGGCTACACCTTC. This sequence joins TRBV28 and TRBJ1-2, with unresolved D. In germline, CDR1 is MDHEN, CDR2 SYDVKM. Trimming took off 5 bases at V and 5 bases at J, with 9 bases between the two ends. The CDR3 totals 12 residues.

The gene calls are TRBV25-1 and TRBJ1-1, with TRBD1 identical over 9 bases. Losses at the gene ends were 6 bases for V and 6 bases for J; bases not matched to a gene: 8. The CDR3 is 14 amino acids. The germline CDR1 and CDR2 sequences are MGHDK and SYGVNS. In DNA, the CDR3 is TGTGCCAGCAGGATACAGGGGGCGAGCGCTGAAGCTTTCTTT. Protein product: CASRIQGASAEAFF.

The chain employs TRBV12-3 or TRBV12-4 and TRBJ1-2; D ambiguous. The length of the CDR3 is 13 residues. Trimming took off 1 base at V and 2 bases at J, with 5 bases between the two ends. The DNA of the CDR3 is TGTGCCAGCAGTTTAGGGCGGAACTATGGCTACACCTTC. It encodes CASSLGRNYGYTF.